One sample yielded the 23 T cell receptor beta chains listed below, sequenced in a study of T cell responses to AZD1222 COVID-19 vaccine. The data were produced by immunoSEQ multiplex PCR, yet TCRdb's version contains in-frame clones alone and is incomplete. Of over 90,000 clones in the sample, approximately 90% were seen once. The source was peripheral blood, collected 28 days after the second AZD1222 dose. These TCRs come from an adult who received the AZD1222 COVID-19 vaccine.

This clone occurred once. The CDR3 nucleotides are TGTGCCAGCAGCCCACACGGGACACGCGAGGGCTACACCTTC. It is translated as CASSPHGTREGYTF. J is TRBJ1-2 and V is TRBV3-1 (or the pseudogene TRBV3-2); D possibly corresponds to TRBD1 (6 bases). The germline CDR1 and CDR2 sequences are LGHDT and YNNKEL (reference sequence). This CDR3 contains 14 residues. Trimming took off 4 bases at V and 8 bases at J, with 17 bases between the two ends.

The chain is built from TRBV5-6 and TRBJ1-2, with no clear D. The ends were cut back, 8 bases at V and 2 bases at J, with 10 bases in the middle. The CDR3 is 12 amino acids. Germline loops: CDR1 SGHDT, CDR2 YYEEEE. CDR3 bases: TGTGCCAGTAAACGGGCGAACTATGGCTACACCTTC. Amino acid sequence: CASKRANYGYTF.

This rearrangement joins TRBV6-5 to TRBJ1-6; D not resolved. The ends were cut back, 7 bases at V and 6 bases at J, with 10 bases in the middle. This CDR3 comprises 13 residues. Germline lookup yields CDR1 MNHEY and CDR2 SVGAGI. The CDR3 DNA reads TGTGCCAGCATGGAGGTCCTTAATTCACCCCTCCACTTT. Encoded protein: CASMEVLNSPLHF.

The chain carries TRBV5-5 and TRBJ2-2, with a tentative D call TRBD1 (6 bases). Germline-derived CDR1 and CDR2 are SGHKS and YYEKEE (reference sequence). CDR3 length: 15 amino acids. V was cut by 3 bases and J by 0 bases, with 9 bases left in between. CDR3 region: CASSSGQTNTGELFF. The CDR3 DNA reads TGTGCCAGCAGCTCCGGACAGACGAACACCGGGGAGCTGTTTTTT. Combining the CDR3 with reference TRBV5-5 and TRBJ2-2 gives the whole variable domain DAGVTQSPTHLIKTRGQQVTLRCSPISGHKSVSWYQQVLGQGPQFIFQYYEKEERGRGNFPDRFSARQFPNYSSELNVNALLLGDSALYLCASSSGQTNTGELFFGEGSRLTVL.

This sequence joins TRBV19 and TRBJ1-5, with TRBD1 matching over 7 bases. Per germline, CDR1 LNHDA and CDR2 SQIVND (reference sequence). This CDR3 spans 16 amino acids. J gave up 3 bases and V 3 bases, and 8 bases lay outside the gene matches. The CDR3 sequence is CASSIGRDRNNQPQHF. The CDR3 DNA follows: TGTGCCAGTAGTATCGGGAGGGACAGAAACAATCAGCCCCAGCATTTT.

The chain employs TRBV5-8 and TRBJ1-5; TRBD1 is a possible D gene (6 bases). V lost 0 bases to trimming and J lost 2 bases, with 12 bases between them. Germline values: CDR1 SGHTS, CDR2 YDEGEE. The CDR3 runs to 16 residues. CDR3 protein: CASSLGAGAGNQPQHF. CDR3 nucleotide sequence: TGTGCCAGCAGCTTGGGTGCGGGGGCCGGCAATCAGCCCCAGCATTTT.

This chain joins TRBV10-3 and TRBJ1-2; TRBD1 aligns across 9 bases. The V segment lost 6 bases and the J segment 4 bases; nucleotides outside the gene matches: 6. This CDR3 contains 14 residues. Per the germline V gene, CDR1 is ENHRY and CDR2 is SYGVKD. CDR3 residues: CAIRLGQGLYGYTF. Written as DNA, the CDR3 is TGTGCCATCAGGCTCGGACAGGGGCTCTATGGCTACACCTTC.

This sequence joins TRBV9 and TRBJ1-2; no clear D gene. CDR3 length: 15 residues. Trimming left V 1 base short and J 2 bases short, with 12 bases between. The germline V gene has CDR1 SGDLS and CDR2 YYNGEE. CDR3 coding DNA: TGTGCCAGCAGCGTATTGACCGGGTCGAACTATGGCTACACCTTC. Translating gives CASSVLTGSNYGYTF.

This chain connects TRBV30 to TRBJ2-7, with a possible D match to TRBD2 (5 bases). Germline V gene sequence: CDR1 GTSNPN, CDR2 SVGIG (reference sequence). The CDR3 consists of 13 residues. The ends were cut back, 1 base at V and 7 bases at J, with 14 bases in the middle. This chain's CDR3 is CAWSAIPPGEQYF. Written as DNA, the CDR3 is TGTGCCTGGAGTGCGATCCCCCCGGGGGAGCAGTACTTC.

The chain recombines TRBV5-1 with TRBJ2-3, with D unresolved. CDR1 and CDR2 from the germline V gene are SGHRS and YFSETQ. The CDR3 has 14 residues. Trimming took off 0 bases at V and 1 base at J, with 6 bases between the two ends. The DNA of the CDR3 is TGCGCCAGCAGCTTGGATCCGGGCACAGATACGCAGTATTTT. Its translation: CASSLDPGTDTQYF.

V usage is TRBV28 and J usage is TRBJ1-2; 8 bases map to TRBD1. The trim removed 5 bases at V and 2 bases at J, leaving 13 bases unmatched. The CDR3 has 17 residues. Germline assignment: CDR1 MDHEN and CDR2 SYDVKM. The CDR3 is CASSNPGTGRDNYGYTF. As DNA, the CDR3 is TGTGCCAGCAGTAACCCCGGGACAGGAAGGGACAACTATGGCTACACCTTC.

The rearrangement joins TRBV4-2 to TRBJ1-3; D unclear. V lost 1 base and J 0 bases, leaving 7 bases between the germline ends. The CDR3 loop spans 15 amino acids. Germline V gene data show CDR1 as LGHNA and CDR2 as YNFKEQ. As DNA, the CDR3 is TGTGCCAGCAGCCAAGCGCCGATCTCTGGAAACACCATATATTTT. This translates into CASSQAPISGNTIYF.

This chain joins TRBV28 and TRBJ1-3; D perhaps matches TRBD1 (5 bases). There are 15 residues in the CDR3. Germline V CDR1 and CDR2: MDHEN, SYDVKM. Trimming left V 3 bases short and J 4 bases short, with 13 bases between. The CDR3 DNA follows: TGTGCCAGCAGTTTGCGAGTAGGGGCAGGAAACACCATATATTTT. It specifies CASSLRVGAGNTIYF.

The rearrangement uses TRBV6-2 or TRBV6-3 and TRBJ2-7, with no clear D. This CDR3 is 12 amino acids long. V lost 2 bases and J lost 1, with 3 bases in between. Germline V gives CDR1 MNHEY, CDR2 SVGEGT. CDR3 sequence: CASSYHSYEQYF. The CDR3 coding sequence is TGTGCCAGCAGTTACCATTCCTACGAGCAGTACTTC.

This chain uses TRBV6-2 or TRBV6-3 with TRBJ1-5; 7 bases agree with TRBD1. The CDR3 spans 14 residues. Germline V lookup: CDR1 MNHEY, CDR2 SVGEGT. J gave up 4 bases and V 4 bases, and 4 bases lay outside the gene matches. The CDR3 DNA follows: TGTGCCAGCAGTTCCTACAGGGGTAATCAGCCCCAGCATTTT. Encoded protein: CASSSYRGNQPQHF.

The rearrangement uses TRBV18 and TRBJ2-2; D is unresolved. With 3 bases removed from V and 2 bases from J, the gap between germline ends came to 13 bases. Germline loops: CDR1 KGHSH, CDR2 LQKENI. The CDR3 covers 16 residues. CDR3 amino acids: CASSPLVGVNTGELFF. The CDR3 bases are TGTGCCAGCTCACCCCTAGTTGGAGTTAACACCGGGGAGCTGTTTTTT.

This chain uses TRBV11-3 with TRBJ2-3; 10 nucleotides agree with TRBD2. Per the germline V gene, CDR1 is SGHNT and CDR2 is YENEEA. The length of the CDR3 is 15 residues. Germline trimming cut 3 bases from V and 1 base from J; bases unmatched to any gene: 1. CDR3 DNA sequence: TGTGCCAGCAGCTTCCTAGCGGGGGGCACAGATACGCAGTATTTT. Amino acid sequence: CASSFLAGGTDTQYF.

A single count supports this clone. This chain links TRBV12-3 or TRBV12-4 with TRBJ1-2; 9 bases match TRBD1. J gave up 8 bases and V 3 bases, and 4 bases lay outside the gene matches. CDR3 length: 13 amino acids. The CDR3 loop reads CASSFMGQGGYTF. Here the CDR3 DNA reads TGTGCCAGCAGTTTCATGGGACAGGGAGGCTACACCTTC.

The chain combines TRBV5-1 with TRBJ1-3; D unresolved. CDR1 is SGHRS and CDR2 is YFSETQ in the germline V gene. The CDR3 is made up of 15 amino acids. The germline V and J ends were trimmed by 0 bases and 1 base, with 8 bases remaining between them. The CDR3 spells CASSLGMSSGNTIYF. The CDR3 DNA reads TGCGCCAGCAGCTTGGGGATGAGTTCTGGAAACACCATATATTTT.

The V gene is TRBV6-1, the J gene TRBJ2-1, with 11 bases matching TRBD2. This CDR3 spans 18 amino acids. Losses at the gene ends were 2 bases for V and 1 base for J; bases not matched to a gene: 7. Looked up from germline, CDR1 is MNHNS and CDR2 is SASEGT. The CDR3 DNA reads as TGTGCCAGCAGTGAACACACTAGCGGGGGCGGTTCCTACAATGAGCAGTTCTTC. This translates into CASSEHTSGGGSYNEQFF.

V usage is TRBV19 and J usage is TRBJ1-5, with TRBD1 identical over 7 bases. The length of the CDR3 is 14 residues. The J segment lost 7 bases and the V segment lost 6 bases, leaving 9 bases of the junction unmatched. Germline V gene sequence: CDR1 LNHDA, CDR2 SQIVND (reference sequence). CDR3 coding DNA: TGTGCCAGTAGGGCAGGGGGGCCGGGGCAGCCCCAGCATTTT. Translated: CASRAGGPGQPQHF.

Only one count was recorded for this clone. This chain links TRBV3-1 (or the pseudogene TRBV3-2) with TRBJ2-1, with D perhaps matching TRBD1 (7 bases). Germline V gene sequence: CDR1 LGHDT, CDR2 YNNKEL (reference sequence). This CDR3 has 16 amino acids. V was pared by 0 bases and J by 0 bases, with 9 bases between. The CDR3 here is CASSQDRGDSYNEQFF. As DNA, the CDR3 is TGTGCCAGCAGCCAAGACAGGGGGGACTCCTACAATGAGCAGTTCTTC.

About this clone: Mismatch with germline at one junction end may stem from a read error. The chain employs TRBV6-1 and TRBJ1-3; tentative D call: TRBD1 (6 bases). The CDR3 runs to 13 residues. Germline CDR1 and CDR2: MNHNS and SASEGT. The CDR3 protein is CASSEGGFGPIYF. Here the CDR3 DNA reads TGTGCCAGCAGCGAAGGGGGATTTGGGCCCATATATTTT.